The sequence of this T cell receptor beta chain was determined in a study of blood T cell repertoires in COVID-19 (dated by TCRdb to the early 2020s). Regarding the study in general: Samples covering the acute and convalescent phases of COVID-19 were provided by collaborators in the United States, Italy and Spain. Nearly every sample came with metadata listing a de-identified subject ID, COVID-19 status, age in years and sex. The repertoires were released in a freely available public database meant as a resource for research on the immune response to SARS-CoV-2. The samples were drawn from the first 160 participants of the ongoing ImmuneRACE study and from 1,254 subjects provided by 6 global collaborators. HLA class I and class II types, where available, came from metadata supplied by the sample provider rather than from assay-based typing. The material from the prospective study consisted of cDNA or gDNA derived from T cells, B-cell-depleted T cells, or PBMCs. Deeply sampled blood TCRbeta repertoires from subjects exposed to, actively infected with, or recovered from COVID-19 were included in the dataset. General findings and caveats noted by the study authors: Clinical and demographic metadata were provided uncurated, with the amount varying by source and participant.

TCRbeta CDR3 regions were amplified from genomic DNA by means of the immunoSEQ Assay, a bias-controlled multiplex PCR. The authors' analysis ran thus. The number of nucleated cells in each sample was estimated from the amplification of reference gene primers within the assay. Sequence reads were collapsed and filtered to measure the absolute abundance of every unique TCRbeta CDR3 rearrangement. For each sample, productive Simpson clonality was calculated by taking the square root of Simpson's diversity index across productive rearrangements. Sourced from immuneACCESS, this table was stored by TCRdb with only in-frame sequences that have V and J called. A share of the clones is absent; for the studies checked, an unresolved V gene accounts for under half, and the remainder has no known explanation. V, J and clone size were drawn from that table, and D and trimming were deduced from the DNA. A total of some 330,000 clones appear in this sample, under 90% of them only once. 1.8% of the sample is held by the ten biggest clonotypes.

Reading the germline V gene (reference sequence) gives CDR1 LGHDT and CDR2 YNNKEL. V is shortened by 4 bases, J by 3 bases, and the region joining them spans 13 bases. The CDR3 goes from the cysteine to the phenylalanine over 15 residues. The read is trimmed to its CDR3 DNA, 45 bases read in frame from base 1. This clone showed up just once. No antigen is known for it. Qualities for individual bases were not recorded, and no much larger clone is one base off. In Seattle, one collaborating source enrolled patients while the infection was active and tracked those patients longitudinally over the course of disease. Whole blood was collected in K2EDTA tubes by collaborating institutions according to the institutions' own protocols. For TCRbeta analysis, collaborator samples were shipped as frozen whole blood, as isolated PBMCs, or as DNA extracted from either sample type.

The sample taken for sequencing was peripheral blood. This sequence originates from a woman in her twenties or thirties with COVID-19, enrolled during active disease. The rearranged chain carries TRBV3-1 (or the pseudogene TRBV3-2) and TRBJ1-5; the D gene assignment is ambiguous. The CDR3 sequence is CASSRRVGDNQPQHF. The nucleotides read TGTGCCAGCAGCCGGAGGGTGGGTGACAATCAGCCCCAGCATTTT.